These 13 T cell receptor beta chains originate from one sample sequenced in a study of T cells of healthy individuals. From the 5' RACE reads, TCRdb called clonotypes with MiXCR, one entry per CDR3 protein. This sample carries nearly 100,000 distinct CDR3 sequences, 15% to 20% of them seen once, and the ten largest clones take 6.2%. These receptors all come from a human donor in good health.

This clonotype was seen at least ten times. This chain connects TRBV7-9 to TRBJ2-2; D is undetermined. This CDR3 comprises 13 residues. Trimming shortened V by 8 bases and J by 5 bases, and 12 bases separated the two germline ends. Germline CDR1 SEHNR, CDR2 FQNEAQ (reference sequence). CDR3 sequence (DNA): TGTGCCAGCGGCCCAGCGAGGACCGGGGAGCTGTTTTTT. Its protein is CASGPARTGELFF.

This chain links TRBV1 with TRBJ2-7; the D call of TRBD1 is as the table states it, not checked on the DNA. TRBV1 corresponds to a pseudogene. The length of the CDR3 is 15 residues. This CDR3 reads CTSSHRDRAVAEQYF. The CDR3 DNA reads as TGCACCAGCAGCCACCGGGACAGGGCCGTCGCCGAGCAGTACTTC.

This clonotype occurred a few times. The CDR3 loop reads CASSYSGTGETQYF. CDR3 coding DNA: TGTGCCAGCAGTTACTCCGGGACAGGGGAGACCCAGTACTTC. This chain connects TRBV6-5 to TRBJ2-5; 9 bases match TRBD1. The germline CDR1 and CDR2 sequences are MNHEY and SVGAGI. The CDR3 sequence is 14 residues long. V lost 0 bases to trimming and J lost 5 bases; unmatched junction nucleotides: 1.

This clonotype was observed a few times. The CDR3 spells CASSVGSGAGEQYF. CDR3 coding DNA: TGTGCCAGCAGCGTAGGTAGCGGGGCCGGCGAGCAGTACTTC. The chain recombines TRBV9 with TRBJ2-7; 8 bases line up with TRBD2. V shed 0 bases and J 6 bases; nucleotides not matched to a gene: 5. The CDR3 is 14 residues long. Germline CDR1 reads SGDLS; CDR2 reads YYNGEE.

This clonotype was counted between two and nine times. J is TRBJ2-1 and V is TRBV19; D possibly corresponds to TRBD2 (6 bases). Trimming shortened V by 2 bases and J by 4 bases, and 12 bases separated the two germline ends. Per the germline V gene, CDR1 is LNHDA and CDR2 is SQIVND (reference sequence). The CDR3 extends over 15 amino acids. In nucleotides, the CDR3 is TGTGCCAGTAGTATACAGGACTATGGGTACAATGAGCAGTTCTTC. Protein sequence: CASSIQDYGYNEQFF. Using reference TRBV19 and TRBJ2-1 for the parts outside the CDR3, the full variable domain is DGGITQSPKYLFRKEGQNVTLSCEQNLNHDAMYWYRQDPGQGLRLIYYSQIVNDFQKGDIAEGYSVSREKKESFPLTVTSAQKNPTAFYLCASSIQDYGYNEQFFGPGTRLTVL.

DNA for the CDR3: TGTGCCAGCAGTGGTGACCTTTCCCAAGATACGCAGTATTTT. This codes for CASSGDLSQDTQYF. V usage is TRBV2 and J usage is TRBJ2-3; no clear D gene. Germline CDR1 and CDR2: SNHLY and FYNNEI. Trimming took off 4 bases at V and 5 bases at J, with 13 bases between the two ends. This CDR3 comprises 14 residues.

This chain connects TRBV7-8 to TRBJ2-2; 16 nucleotides align to TRBD2. Germline CDR1 reads SGHVS; CDR2 reads FQNEAQ. CDR3 length: 18 amino acids. Trimming at V came to 3 bases and at J to 5 bases, leaving 6 bases not matched to a gene. In DNA form, the CDR3 reads TGTGCCAGCAGCTTGGGACTAGCGGGAGGGCCTCATACCGGGGAGCTGTTTTTT. Its translation: CASSLGLAGGPHTGELFF.

This clonotype was detected many times. The CDR3 region has the DNA TGTGCCAGCAGATCCGCAGGGGATCAGCCCCAGCATTTT. Its protein product is CASRSAGDQPQHF. The V gene is TRBV4-2, the J gene TRBJ1-5; D may be TRBD1 (6 bases). Trimming cost V 6 bases and J 5 bases, with 11 bases left between them. The CDR3 contains 13 residues. Germline CDR1 reads LGHNA; CDR2 reads YNFKEQ.

In this sample, this clonotype turned up a few times. The chain uses TRBV14 and TRBJ2-3; D is unclear. From germline, CDR1 is SGHDN and CDR2 FVKESK. This CDR3 is 15 amino acids long. V lost 1 base, J lost 0 bases, and 8 bases lay in between. The DNA for the CDR3 is TGTGCCAGCAGCCAAGTGTCGGCCAGCACAGATACGCAGTATTTT. Translated: CASSQVSASTDTQYF.

This clonotype has ten or more counts. The chain uses TRBV13 and TRBJ2-4; 7 bases map to TRBD2. The CDR3 extends over 19 amino acids. CDR1 is PRHDT and CDR2 is FYEKMQ in the germline V gene (reference sequence). V lost 4 bases and J lost 0; bases outside the gene matches: 15. CDR3 nucleotides: TGTGCCAGCAGCTCTTACATGGCTAGCGGTTCGCTAGCCAAAAACATTCAGTACTTC. Its translation: CASSSYMASGSLAKNIQYF.

The V and J genes are TRBV6-5 and TRBJ2-2; weak D call: TRBD1 (6 bases). V lost 0 bases and J lost 6, with 11 bases in between. CDR1 and CDR2 from the germline V gene are MNHEY and SVGAGI. This CDR3 spans 15 amino acids. The CDR3 region has the DNA TGTGCCAGCAGTTACTCGAGGACAGACCCCGGGGAGCTGTTTTTT. It specifies CASSYSRTDPGELFF.

This clonotype was detected a few times. The rearrangement uses TRBV6-5 and TRBJ1-2, with D possibly TRBD1 on 5 matching bases. Per germline, CDR1 MNHEY and CDR2 SVGAGI. The CDR3 has 13 residues. The germline V and J ends were trimmed by 7 bases and 5 bases, with 14 bases remaining between them. In DNA form, the CDR3 reads TGTGCCAGCAACGGGGCTGGGGGTTATGGCTACACCTTC. Translating it yields CASNGAGGYGYTF.

The sample holds a few counts of this clonotype. The genes are TRBV11-2 and TRBJ2-7, with 7 bases fitting TRBD1. The CDR3 spans 14 residues. The ends lost 4 bases at V and 4 bases at J; junction bases unmatched: 7. Germline CDR1 reads SGHAT; CDR2 reads FQNNGV. The CDR3 sequence is CASSSLGQPYEQYF. CDR3 in DNA: TGTGCCAGCAGCTCTCTGGGACAGCCTTACGAGCAGTACTTC.